This T cell receptor (beta chain) was sequenced for a study of response to subunit inactivated influenza vaccine. The CDR3 is 14 amino acids. With V trimmed by 7 bases and J by 1 base, 4 bases remained unmatched. Per the germline V gene, CDR1 is SNHLY and CDR2 is FYNNEI. MiXCR, run by TCRdb on the RT-PCR reads, gives a single entry per CDR3 protein. The sample includes 600,000 to 700,000 distinct CDR3 sequences, 14% of them seen just once. Sequenced here: PBMCs from blood, sampled 14 to 15 days before vaccination. The receptor was derived from a man aged 50-60 years who received an inactivated influenza vaccine. The chain links TRBV2 to TRBJ2-5, with 9 bases identical to TRBD1. The CDR3 sequence is CASMGQGPQETQYF. DNA of the CDR3: TGTGCCAGCATGGGACAGGGCCCCCAAGAGACCCAGTACTTC.